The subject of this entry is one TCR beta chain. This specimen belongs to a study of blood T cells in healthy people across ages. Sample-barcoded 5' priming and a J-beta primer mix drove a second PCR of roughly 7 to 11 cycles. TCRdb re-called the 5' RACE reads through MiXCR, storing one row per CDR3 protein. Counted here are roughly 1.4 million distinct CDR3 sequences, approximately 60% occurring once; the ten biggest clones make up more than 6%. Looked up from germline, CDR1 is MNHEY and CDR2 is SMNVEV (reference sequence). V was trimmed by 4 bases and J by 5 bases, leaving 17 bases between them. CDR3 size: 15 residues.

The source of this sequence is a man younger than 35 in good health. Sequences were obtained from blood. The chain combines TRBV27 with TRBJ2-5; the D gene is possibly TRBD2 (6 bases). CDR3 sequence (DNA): TGTGCCAGCAGTTCCGGGACTCAGTCGTTGGAGACCCAGTACTTC. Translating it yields CASSSGTQSLETQYF.